This T cell receptor (beta chain) was identified during a study of cytomegalovirus exposure and HLA in healthy donors. Primers included in the PCR were 60 Vbeta and 13 Jbeta primers. This table comes from immunoSEQ multiplex PCR, and its TCRdb copy is limited to in-frame clones, with some not included. This table has roughly 180,000 clones, 80% appearing once. CDR1 SGHDT and CDR2 YYEEEE come from the germline V gene. The CDR3 spans 13 residues. The ends were cut back, 5 bases at V and 0 bases at J, with 9 bases in the middle. The sample consisted of PBMCs. The receptor comes from a man aged 25 to 45 in good health and CMV-seropositive. The genes are TRBV5-6 and TRBJ2-7, with D possibly being TRBD2 (5 bases). As DNA, the CDR3 is TGTGCCAGCAGTGAGGGCCACTCCTACGAGCAGTACTTC. Its protein is CASSEGHSYEQYF.